The sample holds many counts of the clone carrying this T cell receptor (beta chain). Its antigen is undetermined. Trimming cost V 4 bases and J 8 bases, with 11 bases left between them. The CDR3 length is 13 residues. Germline V CDR1 and CDR2: MDHEN, SYDVKM. This sample stems from a study of regulatory T cells in long-lasting Graves disease. The overall study: The term persistent Graves' disease signified upward of 5 years on antithyroid drugs with positive TSH receptor antibodies.

The time point denotes: persistent/refractory GD, antithyroid drugs over 5 years with positive TRAb. From RNA extracted from PBMCs, the TCR library was made. Arm-PCR of CDR3 regions and iRepertoire HTBI primers were used to build TCR beta libraries. Via MiXCR, TCRdb re-called the multiplex PCR reads, giving one row per CDR3 protein. Altogether roughly 450,000 distinct CDR3 sequences are present, about 25% being singletons, with the ten largest covering around 24%. Overall study results and limits: Persistent cases favored TRBV28, TRBJ1-2 and TRBJ2-5. Not thyroid tissue but only peripheral blood was studied.

The sequencing here drew on peripheral blood mononuclear cells (PBMCs), taken when the disease was refractory, from a patient treated with antithyroid drugs. The TCR sequence derives from a female donor with Graves disease. The chain uses TRBV28 and TRBJ2-2, with a possible D match to TRBD1 (6 bases). This chain's CDR3 is CASSSTGSGELFF. The CDR3 DNA follows: TGTGCCAGCAGTTCTACAGGGAGTGGGGAGCTGTTTTTT.